This entry lists 2 T cell receptor beta chains sequenced from one sample in a study of blood T cell repertoires in COVID-19. Produced via immunoSEQ multiplex PCR; TCRdb's table is partial and in-frame only. The sample gives about 220,000 clones, 75% to 85% of which show up once; about 4.8% is in the top ten. Sequencing was done on a sample of peripheral blood. All receptors come from a woman aged 70-85 years with acute or convalescent COVID-19.

V and J are TRBV19 and TRBJ2-7; weak D call: TRBD2 (5 bases). V lost 6 bases and J 2 bases, leaving 11 bases between the germline ends. CDR1 LNHDA and CDR2 SQIVND come from the germline V gene (reference sequence). The CDR3 is 13 residues long. CDR3 DNA: TGTGCCAGTAGCTCGGGGATAGCCTACGAGCAGTACTTC. Translated, it gives CASSSGIAYEQYF.

V usage is TRBV15 and J usage is TRBJ2-7; tentatively, D is TRBD1 (8 bases). Germline V CDR1 and CDR2: LNHNV, YYDKDF (reference sequence). V was clipped by 1 base and J by 3 bases, with 22 bases between them. This CDR3 is 18 amino acids long. CDR3 DNA sequence: TGTGCCACCAGCAGAGGGGGCAGGGGGCGCGGGAGCCGCTACGAGCAGTACTTC. Residues: CATSRGGRGRGSRYEQYF.